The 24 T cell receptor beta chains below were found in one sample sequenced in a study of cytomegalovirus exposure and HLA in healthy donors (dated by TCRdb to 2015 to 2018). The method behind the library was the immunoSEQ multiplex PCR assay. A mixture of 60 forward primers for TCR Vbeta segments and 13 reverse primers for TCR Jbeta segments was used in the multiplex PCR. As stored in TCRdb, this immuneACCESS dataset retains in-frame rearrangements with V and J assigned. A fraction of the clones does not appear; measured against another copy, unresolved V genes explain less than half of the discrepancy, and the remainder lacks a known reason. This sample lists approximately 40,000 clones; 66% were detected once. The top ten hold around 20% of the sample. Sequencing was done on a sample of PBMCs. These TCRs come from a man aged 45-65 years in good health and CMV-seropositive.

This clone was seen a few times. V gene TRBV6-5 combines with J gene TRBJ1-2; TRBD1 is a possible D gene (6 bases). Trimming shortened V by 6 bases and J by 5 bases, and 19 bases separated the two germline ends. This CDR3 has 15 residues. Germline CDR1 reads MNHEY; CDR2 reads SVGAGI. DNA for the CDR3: TGTGCCAGCAGCAGCCCCGGGACATCTTTTTATGGCTACACCTTC. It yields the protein CASSSPGTSFYGYTF.

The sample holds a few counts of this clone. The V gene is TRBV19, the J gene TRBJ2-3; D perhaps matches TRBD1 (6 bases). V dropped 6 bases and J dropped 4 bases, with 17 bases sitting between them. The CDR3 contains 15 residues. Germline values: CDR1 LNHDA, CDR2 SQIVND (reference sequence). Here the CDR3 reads CASSPRGRSPDTQYF. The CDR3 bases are TGTGCCAGTAGCCCCAGGGGAAGGAGCCCAGATACGCAGTATTTT.

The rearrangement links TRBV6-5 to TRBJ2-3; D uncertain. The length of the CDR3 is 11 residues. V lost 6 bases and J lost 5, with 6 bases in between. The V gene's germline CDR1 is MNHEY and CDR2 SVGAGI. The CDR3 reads CASRERDTQYF. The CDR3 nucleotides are TGTGCCAGCAGGGAGAGAGATACGCAGTATTTT.

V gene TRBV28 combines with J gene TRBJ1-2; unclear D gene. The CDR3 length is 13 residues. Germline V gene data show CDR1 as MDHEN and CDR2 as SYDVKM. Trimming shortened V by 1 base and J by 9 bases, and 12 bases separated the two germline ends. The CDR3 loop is CASSLYSHYSYTF. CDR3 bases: TGTGCCAGCAGTTTATACAGCCATTACAGCTACACCTTC.

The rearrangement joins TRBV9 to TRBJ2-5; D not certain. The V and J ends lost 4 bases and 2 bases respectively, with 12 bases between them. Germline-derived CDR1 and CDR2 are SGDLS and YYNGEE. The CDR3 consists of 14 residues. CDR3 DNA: TGTGCCAGCAGCCCTCGCCCAGCGCAAGAGACCCAGTACTTC. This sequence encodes CASSPRPAQETQYF. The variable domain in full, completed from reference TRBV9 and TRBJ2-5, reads DSGVTQTPKHLITATGQRVTLRCSPRSGDLSVYWYQQSLDQGLQFLIQYYNGEERAKGNILERFSAQQFPDLHSELNLSSLELGDSALYFCASSPRPAQETQYFGPGTRLLVL.

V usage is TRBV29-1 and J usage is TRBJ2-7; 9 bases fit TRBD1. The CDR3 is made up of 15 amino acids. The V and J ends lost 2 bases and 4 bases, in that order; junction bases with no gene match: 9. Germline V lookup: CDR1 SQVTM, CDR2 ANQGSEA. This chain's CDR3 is CSVENRDRVYYEQYF. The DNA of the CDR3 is TGCAGCGTTGAAAACCGGGACAGGGTATATTACGAGCAGTACTTC.

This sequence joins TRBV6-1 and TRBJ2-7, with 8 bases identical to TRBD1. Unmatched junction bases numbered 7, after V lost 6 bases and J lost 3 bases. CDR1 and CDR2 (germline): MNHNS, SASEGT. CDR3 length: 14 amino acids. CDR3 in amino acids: CASRMTGEIYEQYF. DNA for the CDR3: TGTGCCAGCAGAATGACAGGGGAAATCTACGAGCAGTACTTC.

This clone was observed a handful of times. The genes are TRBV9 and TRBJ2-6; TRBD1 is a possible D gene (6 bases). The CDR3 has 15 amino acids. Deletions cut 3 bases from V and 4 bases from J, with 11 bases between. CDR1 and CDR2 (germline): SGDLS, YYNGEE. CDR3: CASSGGGTGANVLTF. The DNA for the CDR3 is TGTGCCAGCAGCGGTGGGGGCACGGGGGCCAACGTCCTGACTTTC.

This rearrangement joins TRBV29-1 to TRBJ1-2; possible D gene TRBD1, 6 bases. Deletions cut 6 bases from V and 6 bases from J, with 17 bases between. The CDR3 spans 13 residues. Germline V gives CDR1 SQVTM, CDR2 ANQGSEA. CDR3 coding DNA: TGCAGCGTCCCCGTCCAGGGGATGGATGGCTACACCTTC. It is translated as CSVPVQGMDGYTF.

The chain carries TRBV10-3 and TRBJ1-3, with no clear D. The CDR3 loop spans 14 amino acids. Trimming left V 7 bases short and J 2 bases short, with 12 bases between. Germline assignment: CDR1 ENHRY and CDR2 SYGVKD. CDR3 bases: TGTGCCATCATTCCAGGATCGCCTGGAAACACCATATATTTT. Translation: CAIIPGSPGNTIYF.

The DNA of the CDR3 is TGTGCCAGCAGCTTAGTTCTCGGGGGACGCTACGAGCAGTACTTC. Amino acid sequence: CASSLVLGGRYEQYF. The rearrangement uses TRBV7-6 and TRBJ2-7; D is perhaps TRBD2 (6 bases). CDR3 length: 15 residues. Per germline, CDR1 SGHVS and CDR2 FNYEAQ. Trimming took 1 base from V and 3 from J, leaving 13 bases between them.

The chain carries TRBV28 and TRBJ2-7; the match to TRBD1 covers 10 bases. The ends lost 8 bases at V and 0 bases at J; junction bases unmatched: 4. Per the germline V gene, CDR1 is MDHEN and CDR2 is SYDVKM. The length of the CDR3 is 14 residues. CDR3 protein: CASQGQGLSYEQYF. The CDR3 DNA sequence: TGTGCCAGCCAGGGACAGGGGCTCTCCTACGAGCAGTACTTC.

The CDR3 DNA follows: TGTGCCAGCAGTTACTCGGGACAGGGGGTCTACGAGCAGTACTTC. It specifies CASSYSGQGVYEQYF. The chain has TRBV6-5 and TRBJ2-7; TRBD1 aligns across 11 bases. This CDR3 is built from 15 residues. Germline CDR1 and CDR2: MNHEY and SVGAGI. The V gene end was trimmed by 0 bases and the J gene end by 3 bases; junction bases not matched to a gene: 1.

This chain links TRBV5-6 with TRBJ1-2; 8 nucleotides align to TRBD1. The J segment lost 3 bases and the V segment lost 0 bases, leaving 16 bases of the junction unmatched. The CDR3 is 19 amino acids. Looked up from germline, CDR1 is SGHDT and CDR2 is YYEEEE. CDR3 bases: TGTGCCAGCAGCTTGGAATACAGGAACAGGGGGTACATAGACTATGGCTACACCTTC. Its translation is CASSLEYRNRGYIDYGYTF.

The CDR3 DNA reads TGTGCCAGCAGCGGGGACAGGGCTGAGACCCAGTACTTC. As protein: CASSGDRAETQYF. The genes are TRBV7-6 and TRBJ2-5; 9 nucleotides match TRBD1. Germline trimming cut 5 bases from V and 5 bases from J; bases unmatched to any gene: 3. CDR3 length: 13 residues. Per the germline V gene, CDR1 is SGHVS and CDR2 is FNYEAQ.

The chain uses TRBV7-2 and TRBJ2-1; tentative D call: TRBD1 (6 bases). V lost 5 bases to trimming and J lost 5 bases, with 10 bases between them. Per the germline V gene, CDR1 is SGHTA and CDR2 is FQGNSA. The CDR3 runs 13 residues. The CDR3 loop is CASSPNRDNEQFF. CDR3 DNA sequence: TGTGCCAGCAGCCCCAACAGGGACAATGAGCAGTTCTTC.

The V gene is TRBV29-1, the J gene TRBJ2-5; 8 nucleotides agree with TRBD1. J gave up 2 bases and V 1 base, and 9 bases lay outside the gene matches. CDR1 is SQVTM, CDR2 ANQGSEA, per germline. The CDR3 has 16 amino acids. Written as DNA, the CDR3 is TGCAGCGTTGAAGGGACGGGGACAGGCGTGCAAGAGACCCAGTACTTC. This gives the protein CSVEGTGTGVQETQYF. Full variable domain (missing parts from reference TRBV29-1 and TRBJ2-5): SAVISQKPSRDICQRGTSLTIQCQVDSQVTMMFWYRQQPGQSLTLIATANQGSEATYESGFVIDKFPISRPNLTFSTLTVSNMSPEDSSIYLCSVEGTGTGVQETQYFGPGTRLLVL.

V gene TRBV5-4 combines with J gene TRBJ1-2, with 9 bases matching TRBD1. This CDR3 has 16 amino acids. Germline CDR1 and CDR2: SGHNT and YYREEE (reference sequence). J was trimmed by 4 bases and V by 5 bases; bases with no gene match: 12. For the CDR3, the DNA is TGTGCCAGCAGAATTGAAGCAGGACAGGGGCCCTATGGCTACACCTTC. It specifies CASRIEAGQGPYGYTF.

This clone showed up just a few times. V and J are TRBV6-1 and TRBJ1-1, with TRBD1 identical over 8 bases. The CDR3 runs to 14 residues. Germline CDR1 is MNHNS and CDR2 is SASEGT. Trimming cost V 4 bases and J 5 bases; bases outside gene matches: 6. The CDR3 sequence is CASSVTGGDTEAFF. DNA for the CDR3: TGTGCCAGCAGTGTTACAGGGGGGGATACTGAAGCTTTCTTT.

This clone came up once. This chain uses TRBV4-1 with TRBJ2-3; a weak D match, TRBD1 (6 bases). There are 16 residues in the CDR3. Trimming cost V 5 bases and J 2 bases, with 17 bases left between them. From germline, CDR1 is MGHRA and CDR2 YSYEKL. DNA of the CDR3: TGCGCCAGCAGCACCCGTCTGGGGGCCTCCACAGATACGCAGTATTTT. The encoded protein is CASSTRLGASTDTQYF.

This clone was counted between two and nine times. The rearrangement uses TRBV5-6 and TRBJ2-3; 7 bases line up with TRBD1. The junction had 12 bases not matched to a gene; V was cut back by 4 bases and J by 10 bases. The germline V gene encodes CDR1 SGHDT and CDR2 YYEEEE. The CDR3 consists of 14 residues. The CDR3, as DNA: TGTGCCAGCAGCCCCCGAAGGGATAGGGGGCCGCAGTATTTT. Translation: CASSPRRDRGPQYF. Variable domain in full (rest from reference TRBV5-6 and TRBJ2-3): DAGVTQSPTHLIKTRGQQVTLRCSPKSGHDTVSWYQQALGQGPQFIFQYYEEEERQRGNFPDRFSGHQFPNYSSELNVNALLLGDSALYLCASSPRRDRGPQYFGPGTRLTVL.

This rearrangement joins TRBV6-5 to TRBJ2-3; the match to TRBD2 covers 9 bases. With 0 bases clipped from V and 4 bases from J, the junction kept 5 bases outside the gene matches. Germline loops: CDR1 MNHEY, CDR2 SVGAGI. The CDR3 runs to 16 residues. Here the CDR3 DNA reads TGTGCCAGCAGTTACTCGCGGGGGGGCAGGCCAGATACGCAGTATTTT. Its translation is CASSYSRGGRPDTQYF.

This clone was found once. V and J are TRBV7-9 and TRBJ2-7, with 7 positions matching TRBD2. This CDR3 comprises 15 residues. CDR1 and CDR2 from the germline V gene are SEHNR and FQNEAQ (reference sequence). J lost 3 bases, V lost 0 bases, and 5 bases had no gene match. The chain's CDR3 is CASSLAGRGSYEQYF. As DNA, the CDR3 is TGTGCCAGCAGCTTAGCCGGGCGGGGGAGCTACGAGCAGTACTTC. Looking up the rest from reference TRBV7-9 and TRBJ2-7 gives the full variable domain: DTGVSQNPRHKITKRGQNVTFRCDPISEHNRLYWYRQTLGQGPEFLTYFQNEAQLEKSRLLSDRFSAERPKGSFSTLEIQRTEQGDSAMYLCASSLAGRGSYEQYFGPGTRLTVT.

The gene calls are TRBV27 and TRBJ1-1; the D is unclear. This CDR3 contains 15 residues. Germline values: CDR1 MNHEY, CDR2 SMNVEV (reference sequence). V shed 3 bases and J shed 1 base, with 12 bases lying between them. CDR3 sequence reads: CASSFSPRGNTEAFF. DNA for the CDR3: TGTGCCAGCAGTTTTTCTCCTAGAGGGAACACTGAAGCTTTCTTT.